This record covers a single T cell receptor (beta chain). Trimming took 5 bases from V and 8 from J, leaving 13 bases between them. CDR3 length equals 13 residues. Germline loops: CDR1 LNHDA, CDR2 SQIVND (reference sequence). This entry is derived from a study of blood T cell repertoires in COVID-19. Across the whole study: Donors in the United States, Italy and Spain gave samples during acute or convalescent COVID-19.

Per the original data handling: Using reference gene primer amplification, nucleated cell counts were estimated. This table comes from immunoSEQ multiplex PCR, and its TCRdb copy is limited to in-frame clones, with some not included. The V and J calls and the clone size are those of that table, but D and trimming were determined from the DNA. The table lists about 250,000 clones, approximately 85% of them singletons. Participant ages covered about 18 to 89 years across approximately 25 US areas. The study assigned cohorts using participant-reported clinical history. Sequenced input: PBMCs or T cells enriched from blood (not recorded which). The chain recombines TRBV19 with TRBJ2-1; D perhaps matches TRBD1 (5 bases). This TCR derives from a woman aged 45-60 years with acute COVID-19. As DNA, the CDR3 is TGTGCCAGTAGTGCCTCAAGGGGCTATGAGCAGTTCTTC. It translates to CASSASRGYEQFF.